The 26 T cell receptor beta chains below were found in one sample sequenced in a study of radiotherapy plus CTLA-4 blockade in lung cancer. Produced via immunoSEQ multiplex PCR; TCRdb's table is partial and in-frame only. This repertoire shows more than 95,000 clones, roughly 74% found once; its top ten account for around 2.7%. Sequenced material: peripheral blood, taken from a patient treated with radiotherapy plus ipilimumab. Source of these receptors: a human donor with non-small cell lung cancer who had a partial response to radiotherapy plus ipilimumab. Some clones in this sample may be carry-over from other donors' samples.

This clone came up once. The chain couples TRBV27 to TRBJ1-2, with 11 bases lining up with TRBD1. The CDR3 has 15 amino acids. Germline assignment: CDR1 MNHEY and CDR2 SMNVEV (reference sequence). J gave up 7 bases and V 8 bases, and 12 bases lay outside the gene matches. The CDR3 sequence: CASGHRDRGAIGYTF. The CDR3 DNA reads TGTGCCAGCGGTCACCGGGACAGGGGGGCGATTGGCTACACCTTC.

J is TRBJ1-4 and V is TRBV29-1, with 9 bases identical to TRBD1. The CDR3 loop spans 13 amino acids. The germline V gene has CDR1 SQVTM and CDR2 ANQGSEA. V trimming: 3 bases; J trimming: 10 bases; junction bases outside the gene matches: 6. The CDR3 DNA follows: TGCAGCGTTGAGGGGACAGGGAGAGGAAAACTGTTTTTT. Encoded protein: CSVEGTGRGKLFF. Filled out from reference TRBV29-1 and TRBJ1-4, the complete variable domain reads SAVISQKPSRDICQRGTSLTIQCQVDSQVTMMFWYRQQPGQSLTLIATANQGSEATYESGFVIDKFPISRPNLTFSTLTVSNMSPEDSSIYLCSVEGTGRGKLFFGSGTQLSVL.

This chain uses TRBV5-6 with TRBJ2-5; TRBD2 matches at 15 bases. The J call is uncertain, as TRBJ2-7 better fits the DNA end. Germline-derived CDR1 and CDR2 are SGHDT and YYEEEE. CDR3 length equals 16 residues. CDR3 nucleotides: TGTGCCAGCAGAAAGAGGACTAGCGGGGGGGTCTACGAGCAGTACTTC. Residues: CASRKRTSGGVYEQYF.

The chain combines TRBV7-9 with TRBJ2-7; tentative D call: TRBD2 (5 bases). The V end lost 1 base, the J end lost 3 bases, and 10 bases lay between the germline ends. The CDR3 is made up of 14 amino acids. Germline V CDR1 and CDR2: SEHNR, FQNEAQ (reference sequence). The CDR3 nucleotides read TGTGCCAGCAGCTTAGGAGTCGGGGACTACGAGCAGTACTTC. Amino acid sequence: CASSLGVGDYEQYF. The variable domain in full, with the rest retrieved from reference TRBV7-9 and TRBJ2-7, is DTGVSQNPRHKITKRGQNVTFRCDPISEHNRLYWYRQTLGQGPEFLTYFQNEAQLEKSRLLSDRFSAERPKGSFSTLEIQRTEQGDSAMYLCASSLGVGDYEQYFGPGTRLTVT.

This clone was found a few times. The chain employs TRBV7-9 and TRBJ2-5; 9 nucleotides align to TRBD1. The DNA end favors TRBJ2-7, so the J call may be wrong. From germline, CDR1 is SEHNR and CDR2 FQNEAQ (reference sequence). This CDR3 has 14 amino acids. CDR3 loop: CASSLATGGDEQYF. For the CDR3, the DNA is TGTGCCAGCAGCTTAGCCACAGGGGGCGACGAGCAGTACTTC.

The DNA of the CDR3 is TGTGCCAGCAGCTTGTCTAGCGGGATGTGGGAGACCCAGTACTTC. The encoded protein is CASSLSSGMWETQYF. The rearrangement joins TRBV5-4 to TRBJ2-5; TRBD2 aligns across 9 bases. The CDR3 is 15 amino acids. V lost 1 base and J lost 5; bases outside the gene matches: 6. The germline CDR1 and CDR2 sequences are SGHNT and YYREEE (reference sequence). Together with reference TRBV5-4 and TRBJ2-5, the CDR3 gives the full variable domain: ETGVTQSPTHLIKTRGQQVTLRCSSQSGHNTVSWYQQALGQGPQFIFQYYREEENGRGNFPPRFSGLQFPNYSSELNVNALELDDSALYLCASSLSSGMWETQYFGPGTRLLVL.

This rearrangement joins TRBV11-2 to TRBJ2-5; D possibly corresponds to TRBD2 (6 bases). Trimming cost V 1 base and J 5 bases, with 11 bases left between them. There are 14 residues in the CDR3. Germline assignment: CDR1 SGHAT and CDR2 FQNNGV. The CDR3 DNA reads as TGTGCCAGCAGCTTAGGCGGAGGGCCTGAGACCCAGTACTTC. This encodes CASSLGGGPETQYF.

In its sample, this clone was seen a few times. V and J are TRBV10-3 and TRBJ2-1; D may be TRBD2 (6 bases). CDR1 and CDR2 (germline): ENHRY, SYGVKD. Trimming shortened V by 3 bases and J by 3 bases, and 12 bases separated the two germline ends. The CDR3 length is 15 residues. The CDR3 loop is CAISERSGVYNEQFF. In DNA form, the CDR3 reads TGTGCCATCAGTGAAAGGTCGGGGGTCTACAATGAGCAGTTCTTC.

V gene TRBV11-1 combines with J gene TRBJ2-5; a weak D match, TRBD1 (5 bases). V was cut by 4 bases and J by 2 bases, with 14 bases left in between. Per germline, CDR1 SGHAT and CDR2 FQDESV (reference sequence). This CDR3 region has 15 residues. CDR3 in amino acids: CASSSRPGIQETQYF. CDR3 nucleotides: TGTGCCAGCAGCTCACGCCCAGGGATACAAGAGACCCAGTACTTC.

The V and J genes are TRBV15 and TRBJ2-5, with 7 bases fitting TRBD1. The CDR3 sequence is 13 residues long. Germline V gives CDR1 LNHNV, CDR2 YYDKDF (reference sequence). V lost 5 bases, J lost 1 base, and 1 base stayed unmatched. This CDR3 is CATSWDSQETQYF. CDR3 nucleotides: TGTGCCACCAGCTGGGACAGCCAAGAGACCCAGTACTTC.

The chain couples TRBV2 to TRBJ2-3, with TRBD1 matching over 9 bases. Trimming removed 8 bases from V and 0 bases from J; junction bases left unmatched: 3. Germline-derived CDR1 and CDR2 are SNHLY and FYNNEI. This CDR3 has 14 residues. This CDR3 reads CASGQGLSTDTQYF. The CDR3 coding sequence is TGTGCCAGCGGACAGGGGCTTAGCACAGATACGCAGTATTTT.

V gene TRBV7-3 combines with J gene TRBJ2-3; TRBD2 matches 10 bases. V lost 2 bases and J lost 1; bases outside the gene matches: 9. This CDR3 comprises 18 residues. Germline V gene data show CDR1 as SGHTA and CDR2 as FQGTGA. In DNA, the CDR3 is TGTGCCAGCAGCTTAGGTTGGGGGCTAGCGGGGGGCACAGATACGCAGTATTTT. Translating it yields CASSLGWGLAGGTDTQYF.

The chain has TRBV5-1 and TRBJ2-3; D might be TRBD2 (6 bases). V was shortened by 0 bases and J by 3 bases, with 14 bases between the two germline ends. The V gene's germline CDR1 is SGHRS and CDR2 YFSETQ. CDR3 length: 16 amino acids. The CDR3 DNA reads as TGCGCCAGCAGCTTGGCCCCCGAGGCGGGAACAGATACGCAGTATTTT. This codes for CASSLAPEAGTDTQYF.

Only a few counts were recorded for this clone. The rearrangement uses TRBV19 and TRBJ1-1, with TRBD1 matching over 8 bases. Unmatched junction bases numbered 5, after V lost 5 bases and J lost 6 bases. The germline gives CDR1 LNHDA, CDR2 SQIVND (reference sequence). The CDR3 runs 13 residues. The CDR3 loop is CASSPGQGAEAFF. CDR3 DNA sequence: TGTGCCAGTAGTCCCGGACAGGGAGCTGAAGCTTTCTTT.

This clone was observed a handful of times. The chain couples TRBV5-4 to TRBJ1-2; no firm D call. V was cut by 2 bases and J by 6 bases, with 11 bases left in between. CDR1 is SGHNT, CDR2 YYREEE, per germline (reference sequence). The CDR3 runs 13 residues. CDR3 sequence reads: CASSLLDQDGYTF. DNA of the CDR3: TGTGCCAGCAGCTTACTTGACCAGGATGGCTACACCTTC.

This clone was seen just once. The CDR3 DNA reads TGTGCCAGCAGCTCCCCGCAAGAGACCCAGTACTTC. Amino acids: CASSSPQETQYF. The chain couples TRBV7-6 to TRBJ2-5; D remains unclear. The germline V and J ends were trimmed by 4 bases and 2 bases, with 5 bases remaining between them. Germline CDR1 reads SGHVS; CDR2 reads FNYEAQ. The CDR3 is 12 residues long.

The V gene is TRBV19, the J gene TRBJ1-1; D is undetermined. Germline assignment: CDR1 LNHDA and CDR2 SQIVND (reference sequence). V lost 6 bases to trimming and J lost 1 base, with 6 bases between them. The CDR3 is 12 residues long. CDR3: CASRTGNTEAFF. The CDR3 nucleotides are TGTGCCAGTAGGACTGGGAACACTGAAGCTTTCTTT. Full variable domain (remainder filled in from reference TRBV19 and TRBJ1-1): DGGITQSPKYLFRKEGQNVTLSCEQNLNHDAMYWYRQDPGQGLRLIYYSQIVNDFQKGDIAEGYSVSREKKESFPLTVTSAQKNPTAFYLCASRTGNTEAFFGQGTRLTVV.

This clone was seen a single time. The V gene is TRBV7-9, the J gene TRBJ2-5; tentatively, D is TRBD1 (6 bases). Trimming left V 1 base short and J 2 bases short, with 11 bases between. The CDR3 has 15 amino acids. CDR1 and CDR2 from the germline V gene are SEHNR and FQNEAQ (reference sequence). CDR3 protein: CASSLGRGPQETQYF. The CDR3 nucleotides read TGTGCCAGCAGCTTAGGCAGGGGACCTCAAGAGACCCAGTACTTC.

This clone showed up just once. V gene TRBV7-3 combines with J gene TRBJ2-6; D unresolved. Germline V CDR1 and CDR2: SGHTA, FQGTGA. The CDR3 sequence is 18 residues long. Trimming pared 0 bases from V and 0 bases from J, leaving 12 bases between. DNA of the CDR3: TGTGCCAGCAGCTTAACGGGTGGCGGATCCTCTGGGGCCAACGTCCTGACTTTC. It translates to CASSLTGGGSSGANVLTF.

The chain recombines TRBV11-3 with TRBJ1-6, with TRBD1 matching 8 bases. Trimming removed 5 bases from V and 9 bases from J; junction bases left unmatched: 3. Germline V gives CDR1 SGHNT, CDR2 YENEEA. The CDR3 covers 13 residues. CDR3 sequence: CASSETGGSPLHF. Here the CDR3 DNA reads TGTGCCAGCAGCGAAACAGGGGGTTCACCCCTCCACTTT. The complete variable domain, with remaining parts taken from reference TRBV11-3 and TRBJ1-6, reads EAGVVQSPRYKIIEKKQPVAFWCNPISGHNTLYWYLQNLGQGPELLIRYENEEAVDDSQLPKDRFSAERLKGVDSTLKIQPAELGDSAVYLCASSETGGSPLHFGNGTRLTVT.

The rearrangement uses TRBV4-3 and TRBJ2-5; tentative D call: TRBD1 (5 bases). Germline V gene data show CDR1 as LGHNA and CDR2 as YSLEER. Trimming removed 4 bases from V and 2 bases from J, with 11 bases in between. This CDR3 is 14 amino acids long. CDR3 DNA sequence: TGCGCCAGCAGCCCCGACAGTGGACAAGAGACCCAGTACTTC. It encodes CASSPDSGQETQYF.

The chain uses TRBV11-2 and TRBJ1-2, with D tentatively TRBD1 (5 bases). Trimming stripped 1 base from V and 9 bases from J, with 9 bases between. The CDR3 is made up of 12 amino acids. The germline V gene has CDR1 SGHAT and CDR2 FQNNGV. The CDR3 reads CASSLAGGSYTF. As DNA, the CDR3 is TGTGCCAGCAGCTTAGCTGGGGGGAGCTACACCTTC.

The chain has TRBV5-4 and TRBJ2-5; 7 bases align to TRBD1. Germline trimming cut 4 bases from V and 4 bases from J; bases unmatched to any gene: 10. The CDR3 totals 15 residues. CDR1 and CDR2 from the germline V gene are SGHNT and YYREEE (reference sequence). The CDR3 region has the DNA TGTGCCAGCAGCCCACGACAGGGAGTGGGAGAGACCCAGTACTTC. Translating gives CASSPRQGVGETQYF.

The chain recombines TRBV12-2 with TRBJ1-2; the D segment call TRBD1 is taken from the table without a DNA check. TRBV12-2 is labeled a pseudogene. This CDR3 spans 15 amino acids. The CDR3 DNA reads as TGTGCAAGTCGCTTTACCTCGACAGGCGTCTATGGCTACACCTTC. Its protein product is CASRFTSTGVYGYTF.

V is TRBV10-2 and J is TRBJ1-2; maybe TRBD1 (6 bases). Per the germline V gene, CDR1 is WSHSY and CDR2 is SAAADI. Trimming left V 3 bases short and J 6 bases short, with 17 bases between. CDR3 length: 15 amino acids. CDR3 sequence reads: CASSELVQGSDGYTF. The DNA for the CDR3 is TGCGCCAGCAGTGAATTGGTACAGGGAAGCGATGGCTACACCTTC.

The chain carries TRBV4-3 and TRBJ2-3, with TRBD1 as a possible D gene (5 bases). CDR1 LGHNA and CDR2 YSLEER come from the germline V gene. V was clipped by 0 bases and J by 5 bases, with 15 bases between them. This CDR3 has 16 residues. The CDR3 sequence: CASSQEAWGSGDTQYF. The CDR3 DNA sequence: TGCGCCAGCAGCCAAGAAGCTTGGGGCTCGGGAGATACGCAGTATTTT.